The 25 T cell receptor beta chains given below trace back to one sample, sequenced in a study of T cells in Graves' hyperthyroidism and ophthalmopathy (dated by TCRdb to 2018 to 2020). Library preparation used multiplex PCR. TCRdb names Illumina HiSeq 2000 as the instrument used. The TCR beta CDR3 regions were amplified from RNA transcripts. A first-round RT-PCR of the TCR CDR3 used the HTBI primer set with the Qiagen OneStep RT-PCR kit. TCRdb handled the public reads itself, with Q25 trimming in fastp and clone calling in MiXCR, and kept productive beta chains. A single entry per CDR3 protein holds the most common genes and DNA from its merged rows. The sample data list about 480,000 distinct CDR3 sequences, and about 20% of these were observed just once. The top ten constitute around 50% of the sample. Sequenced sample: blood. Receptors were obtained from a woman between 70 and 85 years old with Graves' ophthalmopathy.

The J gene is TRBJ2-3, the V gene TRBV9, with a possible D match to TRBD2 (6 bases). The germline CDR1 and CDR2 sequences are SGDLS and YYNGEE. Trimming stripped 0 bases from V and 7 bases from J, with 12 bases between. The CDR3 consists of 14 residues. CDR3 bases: TGTGCCAGCAGCGTAGACGGGAGCCGAAATACGCAGTATTTT. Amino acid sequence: CASSVDGSRNTQYF.

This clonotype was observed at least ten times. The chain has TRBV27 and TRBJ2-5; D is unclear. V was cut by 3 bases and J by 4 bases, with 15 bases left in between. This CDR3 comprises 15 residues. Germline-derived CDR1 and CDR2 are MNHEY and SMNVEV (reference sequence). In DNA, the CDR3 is TGTGCCAGCAGTTTTGGCGGCACCTCAAGAGAGACCCAGTACTTC. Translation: CASSFGGTSRETQYF.

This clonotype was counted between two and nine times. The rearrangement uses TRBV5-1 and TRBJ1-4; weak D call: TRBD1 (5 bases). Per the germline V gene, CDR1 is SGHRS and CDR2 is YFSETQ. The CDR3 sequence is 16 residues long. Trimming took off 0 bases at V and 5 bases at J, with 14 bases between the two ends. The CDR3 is CASSLAGRGENEKLFF. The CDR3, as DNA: TGCGCCAGCAGCTTGGCCGGACGGGGGGAGAATGAAAAACTGTTTTTT. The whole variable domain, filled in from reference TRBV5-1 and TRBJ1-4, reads KAGVTQTPRYLIKTRGQQVTLSCSPISGHRSVSWYQQTPGQGLQFLFEYFSETQRNKGNFPGRFSGRQFSNSRSEMNVSTLELGDSALYLCASSLAGRGENEKLFFGSGTQLSVL.

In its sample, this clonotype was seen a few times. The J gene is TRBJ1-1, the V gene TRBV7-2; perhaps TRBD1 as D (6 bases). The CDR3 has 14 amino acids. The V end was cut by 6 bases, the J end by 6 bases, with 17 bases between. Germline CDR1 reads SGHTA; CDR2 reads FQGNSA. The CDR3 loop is CASRQQQGFAEAFF. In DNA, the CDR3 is TGTGCCAGCAGACAACAACAGGGCTTCGCTGAAGCTTTCTTT.

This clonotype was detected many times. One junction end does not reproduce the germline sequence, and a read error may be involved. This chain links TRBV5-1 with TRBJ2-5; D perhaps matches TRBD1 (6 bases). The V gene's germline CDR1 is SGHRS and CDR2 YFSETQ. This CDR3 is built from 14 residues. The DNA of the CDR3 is TGTGCCAGCAGTCCCGGGACAAACCAAGAGACCCAGTACTTC. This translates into CASSPGTNQETQYF.

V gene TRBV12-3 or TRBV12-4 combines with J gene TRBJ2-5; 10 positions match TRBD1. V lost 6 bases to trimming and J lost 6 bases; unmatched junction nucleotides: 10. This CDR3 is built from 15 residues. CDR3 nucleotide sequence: TGTGCCAGCAGGGGGTCAGACAGGGGGCCAAAGACCCAGTACTTC. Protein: CASRGSDRGPKTQYF.

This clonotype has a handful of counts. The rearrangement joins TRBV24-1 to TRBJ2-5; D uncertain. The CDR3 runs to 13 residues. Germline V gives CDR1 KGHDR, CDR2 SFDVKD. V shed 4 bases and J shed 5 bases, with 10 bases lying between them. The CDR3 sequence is CATSDPLGETQYF. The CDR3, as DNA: TGTGCCACCAGTGACCCCCTGGGGGAGACCCAGTACTTC.

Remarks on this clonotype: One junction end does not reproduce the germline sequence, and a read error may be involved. This chain's CDR3 is CSVTVPNGQFF. For the CDR3, the DNA is TGCAGCGTCACAGTTCCCAATGGGCAGTTCTTC. This chain connects TRBV29-1 to TRBJ2-1; D gene ambiguous. The CDR3 has 11 amino acids. Germline CDR1 SQVTM, CDR2 ANQGSEA.

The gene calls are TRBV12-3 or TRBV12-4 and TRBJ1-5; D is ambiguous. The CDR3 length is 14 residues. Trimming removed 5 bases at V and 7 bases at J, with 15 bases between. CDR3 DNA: TGTGCCAGCAGTCCCGGTGGTGGTCGGCAGCCCCAGCATTTT. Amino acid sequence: CASSPGGGRQPQHF.

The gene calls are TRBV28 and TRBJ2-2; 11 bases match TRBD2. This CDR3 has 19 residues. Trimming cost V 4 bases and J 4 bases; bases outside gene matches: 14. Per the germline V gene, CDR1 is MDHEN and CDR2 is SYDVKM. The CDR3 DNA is TGTGCCAGCAGTTCAATCCCCACTAGCGGGAGCGTCGGCACCGGGGAGCTGTTTTTT. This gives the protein CASSSIPTSGSVGTGELFF. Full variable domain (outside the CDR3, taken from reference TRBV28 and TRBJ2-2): DVKVTQSSRYLVKRTGEKVFLECVQDMDHENMFWYRQDPGLGLRLIYFSYDVKMKEKGDIPEGYSVSREKKERFSLILESASTNQTSMYLCASSSIPTSGSVGTGELFFGEGSRLTVL.

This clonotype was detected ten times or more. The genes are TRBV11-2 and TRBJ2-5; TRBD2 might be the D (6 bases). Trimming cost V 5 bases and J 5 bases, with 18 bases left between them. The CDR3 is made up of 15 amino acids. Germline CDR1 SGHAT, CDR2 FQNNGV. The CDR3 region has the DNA TGTGCCAGCAGCGGTCTCGCGGGAAGTTGGGAGACCCAGTACTTC. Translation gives CASSGLAGSWETQYF.

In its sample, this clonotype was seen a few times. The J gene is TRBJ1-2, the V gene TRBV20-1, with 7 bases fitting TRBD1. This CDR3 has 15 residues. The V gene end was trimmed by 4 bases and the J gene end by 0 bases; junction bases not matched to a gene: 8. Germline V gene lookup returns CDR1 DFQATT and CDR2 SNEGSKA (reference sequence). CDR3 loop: CSAKSGTATNYGYTF. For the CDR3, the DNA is TGCAGTGCTAAGTCCGGGACAGCTACTAACTATGGCTACACCTTC.

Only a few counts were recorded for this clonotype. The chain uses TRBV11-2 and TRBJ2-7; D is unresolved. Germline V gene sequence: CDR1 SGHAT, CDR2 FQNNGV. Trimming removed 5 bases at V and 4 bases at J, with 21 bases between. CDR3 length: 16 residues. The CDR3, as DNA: TGTGCCAGCAGCCGGGTGGCAACAACCATGAGGTACGAGCAGTACTTC. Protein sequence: CASSRVATTMRYEQYF.

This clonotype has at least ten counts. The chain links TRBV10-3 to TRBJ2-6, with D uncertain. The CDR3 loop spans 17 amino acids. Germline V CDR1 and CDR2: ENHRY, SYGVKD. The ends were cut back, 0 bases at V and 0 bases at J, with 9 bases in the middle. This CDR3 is CAISESGPGSGANVLTF. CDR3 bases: TGTGCCATCAGTGAGTCTGGGCCGGGCTCTGGGGCCAACGTCCTGACTTTC.

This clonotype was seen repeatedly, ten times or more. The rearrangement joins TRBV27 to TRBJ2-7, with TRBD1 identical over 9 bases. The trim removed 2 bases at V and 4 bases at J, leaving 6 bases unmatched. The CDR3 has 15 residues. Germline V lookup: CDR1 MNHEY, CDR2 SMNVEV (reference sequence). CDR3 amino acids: CASSLSGDRAYEQYF. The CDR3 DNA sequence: TGTGCCAGCAGTTTAAGTGGGGACAGGGCATACGAGCAGTACTTC.

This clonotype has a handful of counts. CDR3 in amino acids: CASSDNRLAGVPYNEQFF. In DNA, the CDR3 is TGTGCCAGCAGTGACAACCGACTAGCGGGAGTTCCCTACAATGAGCAGTTCTTC. The chain uses TRBV12-3 or TRBV12-4 and TRBJ2-1, with TRBD2 matching 12 bases. This CDR3 comprises 18 residues. The V gene end was trimmed by 5 bases and the J gene end by 2 bases; junction bases not matched to a gene: 10.

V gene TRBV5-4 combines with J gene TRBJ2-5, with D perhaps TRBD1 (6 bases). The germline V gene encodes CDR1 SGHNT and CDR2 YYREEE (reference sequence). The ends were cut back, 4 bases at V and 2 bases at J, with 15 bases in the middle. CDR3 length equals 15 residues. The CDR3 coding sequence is TGTGCCAGCAGCACAGGGTTAGGGCGTCAAGAGACCCAGTACTTC. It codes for CASSTGLGRQETQYF.

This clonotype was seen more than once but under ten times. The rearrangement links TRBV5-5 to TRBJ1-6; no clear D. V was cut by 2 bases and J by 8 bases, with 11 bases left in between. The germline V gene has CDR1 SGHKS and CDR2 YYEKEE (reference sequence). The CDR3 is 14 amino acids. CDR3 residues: CASSFGLDHSPLHF. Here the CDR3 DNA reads TGTGCCAGCAGCTTTGGATTGGACCATTCACCCCTCCACTTT.

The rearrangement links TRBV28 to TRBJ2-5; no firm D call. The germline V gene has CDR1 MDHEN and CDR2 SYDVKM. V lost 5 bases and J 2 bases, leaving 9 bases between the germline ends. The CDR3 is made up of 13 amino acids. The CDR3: CASSPHRQETQYF. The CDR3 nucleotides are TGTGCCAGCAGTCCCCACAGACAAGAGACCCAGTACTTC.

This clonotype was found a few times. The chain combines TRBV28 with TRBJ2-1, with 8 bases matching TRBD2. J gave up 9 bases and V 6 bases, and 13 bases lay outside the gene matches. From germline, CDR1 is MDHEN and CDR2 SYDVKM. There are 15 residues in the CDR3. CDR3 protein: CASRGATGGPGEQFF. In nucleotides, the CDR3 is TGTGCCAGCAGAGGAGCCACGGGAGGGCCGGGTGAGCAGTTCTTC.

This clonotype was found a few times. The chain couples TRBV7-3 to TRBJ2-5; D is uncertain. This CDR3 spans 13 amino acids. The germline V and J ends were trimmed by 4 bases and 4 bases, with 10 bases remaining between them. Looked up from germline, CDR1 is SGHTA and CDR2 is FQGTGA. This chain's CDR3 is CASSSSVGETQYF. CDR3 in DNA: TGTGCCAGCAGCTCCTCGGTGGGAGAGACCCAGTACTTC.

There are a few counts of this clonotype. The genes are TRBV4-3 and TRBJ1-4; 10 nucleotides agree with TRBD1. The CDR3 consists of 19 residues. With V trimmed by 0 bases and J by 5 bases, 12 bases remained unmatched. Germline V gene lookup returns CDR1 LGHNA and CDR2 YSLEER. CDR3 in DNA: TGCGCCAGCAGCCAAGAAGGGAGGACAGGGGGGACGCGGAATGAAAAACTGTTTTTT. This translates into CASSQEGRTGGTRNEKLFF.

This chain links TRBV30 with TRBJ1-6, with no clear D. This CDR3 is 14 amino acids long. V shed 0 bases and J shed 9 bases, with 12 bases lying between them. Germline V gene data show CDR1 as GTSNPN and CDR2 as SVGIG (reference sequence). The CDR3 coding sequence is TGTGCCTGGAGTGTTGGAGGGTCGGGTTCACCCCTCCACTTT. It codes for CAWSVGGSGSPLHF.

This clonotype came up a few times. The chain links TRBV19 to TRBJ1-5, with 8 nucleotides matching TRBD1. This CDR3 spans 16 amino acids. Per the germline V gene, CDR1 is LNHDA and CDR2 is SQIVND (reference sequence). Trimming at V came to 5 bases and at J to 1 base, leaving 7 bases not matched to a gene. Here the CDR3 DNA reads TGTGCCAGTAGTGGGTTGACAGGGGCGAGCAATCAGCCCCAGCATTTT. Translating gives CASSGLTGASNQPQHF.

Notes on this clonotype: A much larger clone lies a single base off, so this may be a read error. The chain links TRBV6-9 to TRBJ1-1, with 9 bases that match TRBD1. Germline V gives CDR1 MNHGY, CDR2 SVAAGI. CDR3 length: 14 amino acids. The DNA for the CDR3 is TGTACCAGCGTTCGGGACAGGGTGAACACTGAAGCTTTCTTT. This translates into CTSVRDRVNTEAFF.